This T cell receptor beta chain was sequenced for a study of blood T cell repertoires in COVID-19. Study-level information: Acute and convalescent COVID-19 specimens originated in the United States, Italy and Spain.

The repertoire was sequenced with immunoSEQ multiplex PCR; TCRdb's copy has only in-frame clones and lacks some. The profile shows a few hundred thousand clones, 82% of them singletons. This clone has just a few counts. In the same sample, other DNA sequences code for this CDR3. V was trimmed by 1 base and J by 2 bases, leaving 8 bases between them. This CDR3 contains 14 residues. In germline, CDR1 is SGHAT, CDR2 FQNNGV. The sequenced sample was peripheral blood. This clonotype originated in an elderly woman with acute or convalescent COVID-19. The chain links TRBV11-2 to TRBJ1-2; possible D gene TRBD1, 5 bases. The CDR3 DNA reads TGTGCCAGCAGCTTAGGGCAGGGCAACTATGGCTACACCTTC. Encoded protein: CASSLGQGNYGYTF.